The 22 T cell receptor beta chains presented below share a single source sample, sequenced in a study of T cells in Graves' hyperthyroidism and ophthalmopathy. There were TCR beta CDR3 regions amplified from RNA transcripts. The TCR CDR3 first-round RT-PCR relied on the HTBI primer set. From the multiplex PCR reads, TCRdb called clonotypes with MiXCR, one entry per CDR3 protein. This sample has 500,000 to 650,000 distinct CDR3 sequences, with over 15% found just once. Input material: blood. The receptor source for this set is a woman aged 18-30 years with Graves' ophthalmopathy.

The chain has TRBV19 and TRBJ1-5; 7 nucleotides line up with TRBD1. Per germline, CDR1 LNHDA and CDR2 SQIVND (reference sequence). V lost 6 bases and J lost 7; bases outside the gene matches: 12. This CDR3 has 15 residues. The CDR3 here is CASRGDSYSGQPQHF. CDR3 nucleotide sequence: TGTGCCAGTAGGGGGGACAGTTACTCAGGGCAGCCCCAGCATTTT.

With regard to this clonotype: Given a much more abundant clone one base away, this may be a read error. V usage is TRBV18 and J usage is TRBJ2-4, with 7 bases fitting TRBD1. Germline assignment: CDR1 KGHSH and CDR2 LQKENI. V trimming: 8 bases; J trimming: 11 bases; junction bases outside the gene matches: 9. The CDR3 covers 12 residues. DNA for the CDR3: TGTGCCAGCACCGGACAGGCGAGTTTTCAGTACTTC. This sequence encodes CASTGQASFQYF.

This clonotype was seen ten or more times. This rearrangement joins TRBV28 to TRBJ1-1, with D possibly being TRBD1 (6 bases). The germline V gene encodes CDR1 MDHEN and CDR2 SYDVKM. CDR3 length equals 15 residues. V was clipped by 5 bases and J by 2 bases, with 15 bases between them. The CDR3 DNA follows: TGTGCCAGCAGTCCTGGACAGTTTGTTAACACTGAAGCTTTCTTT. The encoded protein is CASSPGQFVNTEAFF. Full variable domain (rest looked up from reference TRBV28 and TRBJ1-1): DVKVTQSSRYLVKRTGEKVFLECVQDMDHENMFWYRQDPGLGLRLIYFSYDVKMKEKGDIPEGYSVSREKKERFSLILESASTNQTSMYLCASSPGQFVNTEAFFGQGTRLTVV.

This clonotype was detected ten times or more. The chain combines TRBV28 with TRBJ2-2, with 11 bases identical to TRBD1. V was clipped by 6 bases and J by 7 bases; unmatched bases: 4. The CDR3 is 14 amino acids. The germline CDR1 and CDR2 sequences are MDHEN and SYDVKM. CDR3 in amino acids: CASRWTGGGGELFF. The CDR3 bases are TGTGCCAGCAGGTGGACAGGGGGCGGCGGGGAGCTGTTTTTT.

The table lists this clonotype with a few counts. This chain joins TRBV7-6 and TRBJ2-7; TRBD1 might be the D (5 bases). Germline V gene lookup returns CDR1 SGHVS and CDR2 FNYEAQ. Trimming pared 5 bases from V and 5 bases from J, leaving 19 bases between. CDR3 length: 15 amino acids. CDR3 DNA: TGTGCCAGCAGCCCCCTGGAATGGCAGGGCAACGAGCAGTACTTC. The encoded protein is CASSPLEWQGNEQYF.

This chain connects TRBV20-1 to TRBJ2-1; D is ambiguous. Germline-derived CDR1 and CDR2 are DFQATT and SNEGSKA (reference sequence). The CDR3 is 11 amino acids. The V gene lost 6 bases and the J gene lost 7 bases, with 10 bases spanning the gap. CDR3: CSAASLNEQFF. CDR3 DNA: TGCAGTGCGGCTAGTCTAAATGAGCAGTTCTTC.

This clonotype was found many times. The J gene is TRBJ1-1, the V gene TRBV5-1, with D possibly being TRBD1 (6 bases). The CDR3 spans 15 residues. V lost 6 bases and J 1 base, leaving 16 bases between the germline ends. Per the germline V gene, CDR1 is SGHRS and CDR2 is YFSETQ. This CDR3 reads CASTRNRARNTEAFF. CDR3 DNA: TGCGCCAGCACCCGCAACAGGGCTAGGAACACTGAAGCTTTCTTT. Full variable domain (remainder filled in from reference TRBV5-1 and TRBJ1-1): KAGVTQTPRYLIKTRGQQVTLSCSPISGHRSVSWYQQTPGQGLQFLFEYFSETQRNKGNFPGRFSGRQFSNSRSEMNVSTLELGDSALYLCASTRNRARNTEAFFGQGTRLTVV.

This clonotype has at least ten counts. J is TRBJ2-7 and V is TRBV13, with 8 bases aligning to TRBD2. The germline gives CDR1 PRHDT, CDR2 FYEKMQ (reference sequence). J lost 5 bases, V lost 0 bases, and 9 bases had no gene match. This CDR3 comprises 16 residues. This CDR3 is CASSLGGRAAGDEQYF. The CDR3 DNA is TGTGCCAGCAGCTTAGGCGGGAGGGCCGCCGGGGACGAGCAGTACTTC.

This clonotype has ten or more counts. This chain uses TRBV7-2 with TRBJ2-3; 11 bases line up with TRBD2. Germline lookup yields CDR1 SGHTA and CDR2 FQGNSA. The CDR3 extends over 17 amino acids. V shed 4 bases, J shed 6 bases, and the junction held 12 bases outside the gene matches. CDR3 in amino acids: CASSSGLAGPQGDTQYF. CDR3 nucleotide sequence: TGTGCCAGCAGCTCAGGACTAGCGGGTCCCCAGGGGGATACGCAGTATTTT.

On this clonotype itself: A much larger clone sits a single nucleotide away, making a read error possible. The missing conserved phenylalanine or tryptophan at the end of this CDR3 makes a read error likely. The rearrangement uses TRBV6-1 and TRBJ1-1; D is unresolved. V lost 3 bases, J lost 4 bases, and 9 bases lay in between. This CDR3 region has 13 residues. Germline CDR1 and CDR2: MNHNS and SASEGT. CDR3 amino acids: CASSDGVPTEAFL. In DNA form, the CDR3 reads TGTGCCAGCAGTGATGGGGTGCCCACTGAAGCTTTCCTT.

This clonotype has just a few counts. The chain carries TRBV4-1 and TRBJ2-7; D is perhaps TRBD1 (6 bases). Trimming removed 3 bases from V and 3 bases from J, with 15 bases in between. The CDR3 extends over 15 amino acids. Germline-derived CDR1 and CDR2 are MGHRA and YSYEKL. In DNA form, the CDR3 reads TGCGCCAGCAGCCAGGAGACAGGAGTGGGCTACGAGCAGTACTTC. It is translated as CASSQETGVGYEQYF.

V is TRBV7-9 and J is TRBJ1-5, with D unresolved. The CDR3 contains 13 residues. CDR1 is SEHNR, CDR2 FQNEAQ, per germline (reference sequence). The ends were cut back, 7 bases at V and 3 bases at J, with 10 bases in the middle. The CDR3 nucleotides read TGTGCCAGCACTTGGGGTTTCAATCAGCCCCAGCATTTT. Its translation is CASTWGFNQPQHF.

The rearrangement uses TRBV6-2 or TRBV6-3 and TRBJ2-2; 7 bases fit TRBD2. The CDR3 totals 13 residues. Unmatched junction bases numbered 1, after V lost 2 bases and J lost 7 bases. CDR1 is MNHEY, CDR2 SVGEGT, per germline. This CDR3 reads CASSYAGVGELFF. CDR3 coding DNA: TGTGCCAGCAGTTACGCGGGGGTCGGGGAGCTGTTTTTT.

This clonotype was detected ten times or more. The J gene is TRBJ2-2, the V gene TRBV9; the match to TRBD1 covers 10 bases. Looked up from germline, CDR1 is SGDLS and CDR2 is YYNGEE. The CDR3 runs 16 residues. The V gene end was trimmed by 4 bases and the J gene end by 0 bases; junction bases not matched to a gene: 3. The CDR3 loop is CASSFGTGANTGELFF. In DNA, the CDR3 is TGTGCCAGCAGCTTTGGGACAGGGGCGAACACCGGGGAGCTGTTTTTT.

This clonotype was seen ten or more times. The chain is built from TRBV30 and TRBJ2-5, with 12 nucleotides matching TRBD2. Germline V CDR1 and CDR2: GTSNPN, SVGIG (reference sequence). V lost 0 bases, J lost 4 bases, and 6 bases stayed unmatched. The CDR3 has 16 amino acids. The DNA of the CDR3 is TGTGCCTGGAGTGTATCTAGCGGGGGGGTGGGAGAGACCCAGTACTTC. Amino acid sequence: CAWSVSSGGVGETQYF.

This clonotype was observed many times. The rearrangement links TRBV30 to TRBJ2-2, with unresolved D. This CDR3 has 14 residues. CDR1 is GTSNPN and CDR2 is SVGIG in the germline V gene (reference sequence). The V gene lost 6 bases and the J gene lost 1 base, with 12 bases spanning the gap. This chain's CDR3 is CACPAVLNTGELFF. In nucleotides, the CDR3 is TGTGCCTGCCCCGCCGTCTTGAACACCGGGGAGCTGTTTTTT.

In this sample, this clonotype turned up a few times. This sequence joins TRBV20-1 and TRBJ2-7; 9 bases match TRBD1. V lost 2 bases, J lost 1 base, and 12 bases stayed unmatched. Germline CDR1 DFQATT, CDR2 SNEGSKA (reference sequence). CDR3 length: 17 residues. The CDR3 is CSARFPGQGLGSYEQYF. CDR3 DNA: TGCAGTGCTAGATTTCCGGGACAGGGTTTGGGTTCCTACGAGCAGTACTTC.

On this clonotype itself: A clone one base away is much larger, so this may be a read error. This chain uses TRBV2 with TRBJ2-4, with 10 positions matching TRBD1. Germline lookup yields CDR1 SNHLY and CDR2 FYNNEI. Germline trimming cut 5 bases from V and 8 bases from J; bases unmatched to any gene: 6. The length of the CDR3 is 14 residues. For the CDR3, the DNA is TGTGCCAGCAGTCCCGGGACAGGGGTAGACATTCAGTACTTC. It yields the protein CASSPGTGVDIQYF.

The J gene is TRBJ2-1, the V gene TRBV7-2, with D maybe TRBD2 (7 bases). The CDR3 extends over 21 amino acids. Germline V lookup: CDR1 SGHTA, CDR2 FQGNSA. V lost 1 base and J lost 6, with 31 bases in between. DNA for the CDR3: TGTGCCAGCAGCTTAGAAAGGTGGGGTCGGGGGAGGGGGTTGCAGATCAATGAGCAGTTCTTC. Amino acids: CASSLERWGRGRGLQINEQFF.

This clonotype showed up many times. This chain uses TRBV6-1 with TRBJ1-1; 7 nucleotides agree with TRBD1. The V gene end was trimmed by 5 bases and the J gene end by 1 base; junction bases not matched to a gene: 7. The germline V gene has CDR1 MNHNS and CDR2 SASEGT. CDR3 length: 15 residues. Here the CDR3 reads CASSKTGTANTEAFF. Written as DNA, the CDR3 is TGTGCCAGCAGTAAGACCGGGACAGCGAACACTGAAGCTTTCTTT.

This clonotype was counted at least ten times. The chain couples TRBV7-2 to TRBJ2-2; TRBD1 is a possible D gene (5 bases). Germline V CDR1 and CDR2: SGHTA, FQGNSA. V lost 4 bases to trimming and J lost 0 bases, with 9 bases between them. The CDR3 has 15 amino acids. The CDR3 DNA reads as TGTGCCAGCAGCTCGGGCAGGGCGAACACCGGGGAGCTGTTTTTT. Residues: CASSSGRANTGELFF.

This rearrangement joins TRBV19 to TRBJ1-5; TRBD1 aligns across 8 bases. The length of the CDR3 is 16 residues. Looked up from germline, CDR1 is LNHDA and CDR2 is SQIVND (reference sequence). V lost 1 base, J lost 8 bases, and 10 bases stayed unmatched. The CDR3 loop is CASSIAGTGNMKPQHF. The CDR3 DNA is TGTGCCAGTAGTATAGCTGGGACAGGAAACATGAAGCCCCAGCATTTT.